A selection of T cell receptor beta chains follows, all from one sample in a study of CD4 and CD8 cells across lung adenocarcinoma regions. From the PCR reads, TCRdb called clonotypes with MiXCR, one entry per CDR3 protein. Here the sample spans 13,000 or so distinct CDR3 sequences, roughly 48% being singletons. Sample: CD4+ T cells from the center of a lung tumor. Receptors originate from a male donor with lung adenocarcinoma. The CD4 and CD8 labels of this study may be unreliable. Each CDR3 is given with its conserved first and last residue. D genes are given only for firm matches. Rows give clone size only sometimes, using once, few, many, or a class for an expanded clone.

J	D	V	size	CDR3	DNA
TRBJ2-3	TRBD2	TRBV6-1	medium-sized	CASSELAGGPDTQYF	TGTGCCAGCAGTGAACTAGCGGGAGGGCCAGATACGCAGTATTTT
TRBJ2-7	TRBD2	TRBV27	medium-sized	CASRVGLAPNYEQYF	TGTGCCAGCAGGGTCGGACTAGCGCCAAACTACGAGCAGTACTTC
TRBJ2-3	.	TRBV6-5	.	CASSHRVGPKNTQYF	TGTGCCAGCAGTCACAGGGTAGGGCCCAAAAATACTCAGTATTTT
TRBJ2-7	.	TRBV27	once	CASSAGRGGRDKDTQYF	TGTGCCAGCAGTGCGGGGCGAGGGGGTCGTGACAAAGATACGCAGTACTTC
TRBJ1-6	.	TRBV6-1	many	CASSAGRFYNSPLHF	TGTGCCAGCTCTGCAGGGCGATTTTATAATTCACCCCTCCACTTT
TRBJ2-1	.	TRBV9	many	CASSVAGTRNEQFF	TGTGCCAGCAGCGTAGCTGGGACCCGCAATGAGCAGTTCTTC
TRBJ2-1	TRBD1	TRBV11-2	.	CASSSDPGTGVNEQFF	TGTGCCAGCAGCTCAGATCCCGGGACAGGGGTGAATGAGCAGTTCTTC
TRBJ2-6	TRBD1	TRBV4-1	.	CASSQDLRTGGAPGANVLTF	TGCGCCAGCAGCCAAGATCTCAGGACAGGGGGCGCCCCTGGGGCCAACGTCCTGACTTTC
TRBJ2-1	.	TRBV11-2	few	CASSLNRNEQFF	TGTGCCAGCAGCTTAAACCGGAATGAGCAGTTCTTC
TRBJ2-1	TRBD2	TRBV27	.	CASSFPSGGNEQFF	TGTGCCAGCAGTTTTCCTAGCGGAGGCAATGAGCAGTTCTTC
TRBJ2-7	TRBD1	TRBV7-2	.	CASSLEGQGVYEQYF	TGTGCCAGCAGCTTAGAGGGACAGGGAGTGTACGAGCAGTACTTC
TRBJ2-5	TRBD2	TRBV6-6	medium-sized	CASRSGGSETQYF	TGTGCCAGCAGGTCGGGAGGATCGGAGACCCAGTACTTC
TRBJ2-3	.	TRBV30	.	CAWSVPHLGTDTQYF	TGTGCCTGGAGTGTTCCGCATTTGGGCACAGATACGCAGTATTTT
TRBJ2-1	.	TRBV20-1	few	CSASSWASYNEQFF	TGCAGTGCTAGTAGTTGGGCTTCCTACAATGAGCAGTTCTTC
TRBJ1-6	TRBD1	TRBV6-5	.	CASSYRTTGGLNSPLHF	TGTGCCAGCAGTTACCGGACGACAGGGGGCCTTAATTCACCCCTCCACTTT
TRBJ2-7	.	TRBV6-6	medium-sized	CASSYSTGEQYF	TGTGCCAGCAGTTACTCGACTGGCGAGCAGTACTTC
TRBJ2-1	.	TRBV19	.	CASSWSGEASYNEQFF	TGTGCCAGTTCTTGGAGCGGAGAAGCCTCCTACAATGAGCAGTTCTTC
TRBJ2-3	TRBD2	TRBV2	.	CASGEAGVSTDTQYF	TGTGCCAGCGGTGAAGCGGGAGTAAGCACAGATACGCAGTATTTT
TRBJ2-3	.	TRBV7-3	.	CASSSTGQRTDTQYF	TGTGCCAGCAGCTCGACAGGACAGCGCACAGATACGCAGTATTTT
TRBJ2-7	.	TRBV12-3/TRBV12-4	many	CASSFTGLDEQYF	TGTGCCAGCAGTTTTACAGGGCTCGACGAGCAGTACTTC
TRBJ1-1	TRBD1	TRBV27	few	CASSKTGRTTEAFF	TGTGCCAGCTCCAAGACAGGGCGAACAACTGAAGCTTTCTTT
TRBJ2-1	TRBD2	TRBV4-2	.	CASSQASGRAYNEQFF	TGTGCCAGCAGCCAAGCTAGCGGGAGGGCATACAATGAGCAGTTCTTC
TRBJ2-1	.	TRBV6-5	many	CASSIDRRYEQFF	TGTGCCAGCAGTATCGACAGGCGCTATGAGCAGTTCTTC
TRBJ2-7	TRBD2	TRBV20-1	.	CSASPRTSGSWFYEQYF	TGCAGTGCTAGTCCGCGGACTAGCGGGAGTTGGTTCTACGAGCAGTACTTC
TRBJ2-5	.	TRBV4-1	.	CASSQDRGDHEIQYF	TGCGCCAGCAGCCAAGATCGTGGTGACCATGAGATCCAGTACTTC
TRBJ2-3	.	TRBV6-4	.	CARGDGSGGPDTQYF	TGTGCCAGGGGTGACGGGAGCGGTGGTCCAGATACGCAGTATTTT
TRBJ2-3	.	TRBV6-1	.	CARGKGGIGKDTQYF	TGTGCCAGGGGGAAAGGCGGGATAGGCAAAGATACCCAGTACTTT
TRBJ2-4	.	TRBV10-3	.	CVTGVRAKNMQYF	TGTGTCACGGGGGTGAGAGCCAAAAACATGCAGTACTTC
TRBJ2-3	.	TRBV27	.	CASRTGFRDTETQYF	TGTGCCAGCAGGACGGGATTCCGAGACACAGAGACGCAGTATTTC
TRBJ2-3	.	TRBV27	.	CASRGTGSRGPDTQYF	TGTGCCAGCAGGGGGACCGGGAGCCGGGGCCCAGATACGCAGTATTTC
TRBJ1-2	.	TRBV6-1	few	CASIGNNYGYTF	TGTGCCAGCATTGGGAACAACTATGGCTACACCTTC
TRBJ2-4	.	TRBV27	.	CASSLGGGCDKNIQYF	TGTGCCAGCAGTTTAGGTGGGGGCTGCGACAAAAACATCCAGTACTTC
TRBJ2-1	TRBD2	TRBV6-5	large	CASSHPGTSGTSYNEQFF	TGTGCCAGCAGCCACCCTGGGACTAGCGGGACCTCCTACAATGAGCAGTTCTTC
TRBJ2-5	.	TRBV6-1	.	CASSEAGPGGRDQETQYF	TGTGCCAGCAGTGAAGCGGGGCCCGGGGGCCGTGACCAAGAGACTCAGTACTTC
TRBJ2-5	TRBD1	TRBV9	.	CGRGSGDRVHHTQYF	TGTGGCAGGGGGTCCGGGGACAGGGTCCATCATACGCAGTACTTC
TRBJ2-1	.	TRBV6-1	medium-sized	CASSEVIISSRVKDEQFF	TGTGCCAGCAGTGAAGTAATAATCTCAAGCAGGGTCAAAGATGAGCAGTTCTTC
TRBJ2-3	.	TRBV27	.	CASNTFGAVSTEAQYF	TGTGCCAGCAATACCTTCGGGGCAGTGAGCACCGAGGCGCAGTATTTT
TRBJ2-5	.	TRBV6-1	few	CASSESPIQETQYF	TGTGCCAGCAGTGAATCCCCCATCCAAGAGACCCAGTACTTC
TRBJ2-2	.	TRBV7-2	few	CASSLNSATTGGELFF	TGTGCCAGCAGCTTAAATTCGGCAACGACGGGCGGGGAGCTGTTTTTT
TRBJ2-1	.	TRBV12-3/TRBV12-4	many	CASTPGIADEQFF	TGTGCCAGCACCCCCGGGATAGCCGATGAGCAGTTCTTC
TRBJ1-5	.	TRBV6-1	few	CASTDGQPQHF	TGTGCCAGCACCGATGGACAGCCCCAGCATTTT
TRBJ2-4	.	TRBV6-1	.	CASREPGRRREQYF	TGTGCCAGCAGAGAACCGGGACGGCGGAGGGAGCAGTACTTC
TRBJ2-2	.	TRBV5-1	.	CASSPSASSNTGELFF	TGCGCCAGCAGCCCTTCAGCCTCCAGTAACACCGGGGAGCTGTTTTTT
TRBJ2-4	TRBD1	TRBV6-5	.	CASSFRGRWDTQYF	TGTGCCAGCAGTTTCAGGGGGCGTTGGGACACCCAGTACTTC
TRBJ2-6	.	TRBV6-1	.	CASSEGHSGAYVLTF	TGTGCCAGCAGTGAAGGACACTCTGGGGCCTACGTGCTGACCTTC
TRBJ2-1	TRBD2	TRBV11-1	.	CASSLAPLAGGDEQFF	TGTGCCAGCAGCTTAGCCCCCCTAGCGGGAGGGGATGAGCAGTTCTTC
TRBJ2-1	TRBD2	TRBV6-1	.	CASSGIPGGDEQFF	TGTGCCAGCAGTGGCATCCCTGGGGGGGATGAGCAGTTCTTC
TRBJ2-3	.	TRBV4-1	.	CASSQDPGSSTDTQYF	TGCGCCAGCAGCCAAGATCCCGGGTCTAGCACAGATACGCAGTATTTT
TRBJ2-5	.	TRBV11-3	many	CASSLGPNRAGSRGEQYF	TGTGCCAGCAGCTTAGGCCCAAACAGGGCCGGTTCCCGGGGGGAGCAGTACTTC
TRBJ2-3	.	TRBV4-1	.	CASSHPAGGRFF	TGCGCCAGCAGCCACCCGGCCGGCGGTAGGTTCTTC
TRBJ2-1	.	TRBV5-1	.	CASSGGDPNEQFF	TGCGCCAGCAGCGGCGGGGACCCCAATGAGCAGTTCTTC
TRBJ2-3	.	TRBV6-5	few	CASRLQSGSTGTQFF	TGTGCCAGCAGACTCCAGTCTGGGAGTACCGGGACGCAGTTTTTT
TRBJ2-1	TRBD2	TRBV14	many	CASSQEGTRLNNEQFF	TGTGCCAGCAGCCAAGAGGGGACTAGGCTGAACAATGAGCAGTTCTTC
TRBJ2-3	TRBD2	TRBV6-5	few	CASSYSSPLLAGGADTQYF	TGTGCCAGCAGTTACTCGAGCCCCTTACTAGCGGGGGGTGCAGATACGCAGTATTTT
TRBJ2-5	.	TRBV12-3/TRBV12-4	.	CASSLSPLETQYF	TGTGCCAGCAGTTTATCCCCCTTGGAGACCCAGTACTTC